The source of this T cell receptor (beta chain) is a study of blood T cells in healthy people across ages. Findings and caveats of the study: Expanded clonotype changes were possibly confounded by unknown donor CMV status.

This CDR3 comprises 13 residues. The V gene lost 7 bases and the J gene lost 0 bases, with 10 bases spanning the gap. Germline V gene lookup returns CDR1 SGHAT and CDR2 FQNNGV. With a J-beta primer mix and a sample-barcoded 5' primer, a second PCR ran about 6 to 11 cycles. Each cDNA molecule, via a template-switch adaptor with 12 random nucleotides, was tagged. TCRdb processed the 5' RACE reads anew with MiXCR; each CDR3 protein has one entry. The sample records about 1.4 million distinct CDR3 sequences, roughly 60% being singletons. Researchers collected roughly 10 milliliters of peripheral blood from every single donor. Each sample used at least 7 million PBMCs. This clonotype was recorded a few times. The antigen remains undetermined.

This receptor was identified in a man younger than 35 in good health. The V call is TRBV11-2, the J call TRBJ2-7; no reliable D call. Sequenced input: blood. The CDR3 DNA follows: TGTGCCAGCAAGACACTGAGCTCCTACGAGCAGTACTTC. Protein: CASKTLSSYEQYF.